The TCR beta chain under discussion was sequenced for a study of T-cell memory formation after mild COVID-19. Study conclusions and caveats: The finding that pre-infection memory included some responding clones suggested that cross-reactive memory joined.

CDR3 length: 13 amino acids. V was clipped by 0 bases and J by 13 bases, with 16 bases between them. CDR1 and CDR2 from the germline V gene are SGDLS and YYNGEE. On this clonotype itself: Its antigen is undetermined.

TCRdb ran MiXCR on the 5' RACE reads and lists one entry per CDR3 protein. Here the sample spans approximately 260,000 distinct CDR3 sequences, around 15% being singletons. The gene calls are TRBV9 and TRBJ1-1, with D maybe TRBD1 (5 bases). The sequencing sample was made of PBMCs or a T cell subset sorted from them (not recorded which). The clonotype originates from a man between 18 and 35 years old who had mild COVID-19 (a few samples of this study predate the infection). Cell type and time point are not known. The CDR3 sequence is CASSVEEWGSGFF. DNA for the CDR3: TGTGCCAGCAGCGTAGAAGAGTGGGGGTCGGGTTTCTTT. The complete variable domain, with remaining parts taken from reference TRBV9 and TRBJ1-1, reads DSGVTQTPKHLITATGQRVTLRCSPRSGDLSVYWYQQSLDQGLQFLIQYYNGEERAKGNILERFSAQQFPDLHSELNLSSLELGDSALYFCASSVEEWGSGFFGQGTRLTVV.